This T cell receptor beta chain was obtained from a study of T cell repertoires in cytomegalovirus infection (dated by TCRdb to between 2017 and 2020). A note on the overall study: The peptide stimulations were aimed at well-studied HLA-B-restricted epitopes as well as recently identified HLA-C-restricted CMV epitopes, whose presentation resists viral immunomodulation. Donor HLA type was relevant to the analysis, as public TCR beta signatures indicated carriage of CMV infection together with the matching HLA type.

The germline V gene supplies CDR1 SGHTA and CDR2 FQGNSA. The trim is 0 bases for V and 1 base for J, with a gap of 6 bases between the germline ends. Reading from cysteine to phenylalanine, the CDR3 counts 14 amino acids. Only the CDR3 part of the read is kept: 42 bases, read in frame from the first base. The table lists this clonotype with many counts. The specificity of this receptor is unknown. No much larger clone is present one base from it, and per-base qualities are unavailable. On the study overall, not on this receptor specifically: The ex vivo response was dominated by HLA-C-restricted CMV-specific TCR beta clonotypes, which also provided the single most frequent clonotype in two of eight donors. Cumulative frequency of public TCR beta family members discriminated carriers of CMV infection plus the relevant HLA type in this cohort and an independent 352-donor cohort.

TCRdb lists the instrument as Illumina HiSeq 1500. Starting from the raw public reads, TCRdb applied fastp trimming at Q25, assembled clones with MiXCR and retained in-frame beta chains. Here each entry gathers all rows of one CDR3 protein and keeps the most common genes and DNA. The sample includes 90,000 to 110,000 distinct CDR3 sequences, with 25% to 35% observed a single time. The ten top clones hold about 81% of the sample. The treatment or condition label, as the study defines it: in vitro stimulation with specific CMV peptide epitopes to enrich CMV-specific T cells. Sequencing used CD8+ T cells from cultured PBMCs, obtained from culture after CMV antigen stimulation. The V and J genes are TRBV7-2 and TRBJ1-1; the D gene assignment is ambiguous. The sequence was obtained from a human donor in good health (CMV status not recorded). Some clones in this sample may be carry-over from other donors' samples. The CDR3 reads as follows: CASSLAVQNTEAFF. The nucleotides read TGTGCCAGCAGCTTAGCCGTACAGAACACTGAAGCTTTCTTT.